Given below is one TCR beta chain in context. The antigen remains undetermined. Profiling relied on immunoSEQ multiplex PCR, and the TCRdb table lists in-frame clones only, not all of them. The sample holds millions of clones, roughly 94% seen once. Terminally differentiated effector memory CD45RA+ cells were left out of the naive CD8 fraction, which was CD45RO-negative and positively selected for CCR7. Trimming stripped 4 bases from V and 0 bases from J, with 9 bases between. Germline CDR1 is SNHLY and CDR2 is FYNNEI. CDR3 length: 15 amino acids. The data stem from a study of shared clonotypes between healthy human individuals. Study background: With ages of 18 to 49, the donors were two women and a few men.

Whole-study findings and limits: Estimated richness values were generally larger in naive subsets than in memory subsets.

Input material: naive CD8+ T cells sorted from blood. The chain carries TRBV2 and TRBJ1-4; D is ambiguous. The origin of this receptor is a man in his late teens or twenties in good health. The CDR3 is CASSGRTATNEKLFF. In DNA, the CDR3 is TGTGCCAGCAGTGGACGGACGGCAACTAATGAAAAACTGTTTTTT. The full variable domain, in which reference TRBV2 and TRBJ1-4 provide the parts outside the CDR3, is EPEVTQTPSHQVTQMGQEVILRCVPISNHLYFYWYRQILGQKVEFLVSFYNNEISEKSEIFDDQFSVERPDGSNFTLKIRSTKLEDSAMYFCASSGRTATNEKLFFGSGTQLSVL.